Shown below are 5 T cell receptor beta chains from a single sample sequenced in a study of molecular identifiers for immune sequencing clone quantification. TCRdb re-called the PCR reads through MiXCR, storing one row per CDR3 protein. The data contain about 640,000 distinct CDR3 sequences, less than 20% of them singletons. Sequenced: naive CD8+ T cells from blood, with Jurkat cell RNA spiked in. Indicated subset: FACS-sorted CD8+CD4-CCR7+CD45RA+ naive T cells. These receptors came from a human donor in good health. Some libraries in this study had Jurkat cell RNA spiked in.

V usage is TRBV12-3 or TRBV12-4 and J usage is TRBJ2-1; 11 nucleotides align to TRBD2. The CDR3 totals 16 residues. Losses at the gene ends were 3 bases for V and 4 bases for J; bases not matched to a gene: 5. CDR3 in amino acids: CASSFSGLADYNEQFF. The DNA of the CDR3 is TGTGCCAGCAGTTTCTCGGGACTAGCGGATTACAATGAGCAGTTCTTC.

Ten or more counts support this clonotype. J is TRBJ2-1 and V is TRBV19; D remains ambiguous. The V end lost 0 bases, the J end lost 10 bases, and 10 bases lay between the germline ends. The CDR3 covers 13 residues. The germline V gene has CDR1 LNHDA and CDR2 SQIVND (reference sequence). The chain's CDR3 is CASSIDGRLEQFF. CDR3 DNA sequence: TGTGCCAGTAGTATAGACGGACGCCTAGAGCAGTTCTTC.

This clonotype showed up many times. The chain carries TRBV4-1 and TRBJ2-1; 7 bases are shared with TRBD1. V lost 1 base to trimming and J lost 8 bases; unmatched junction nucleotides: 5. This CDR3 has 14 amino acids. Germline assignment: CDR1 MGHRA and CDR2 YSYEKL. In DNA form, the CDR3 reads TGCGCCAGCAGCCAAGTTAACAGGGGATATGAGCAGTTCTTC. This encodes CASSQVNRGYEQFF.

This clonotype was detected many times. The genes are TRBV7-9 and TRBJ1-1, with unresolved D. CDR3 length: 13 amino acids. Trimming removed 5 bases at V and 11 bases at J, with 18 bases between. Germline V lookup: CDR1 SEHNR, CDR2 FQNEAQ (reference sequence). The CDR3 coding sequence is TGTGCCAGCAGCCCCGCGGATGAGTTGATCGCTTTCTTT. Protein: CASSPADELIAFF.

The J gene is TRBJ2-2, the V gene TRBV27; possibly TRBD2 for D (6 bases). The CDR3 spans 17 residues. Germline-derived CDR1 and CDR2 are MNHEY and SMNVEV (reference sequence). V was shortened by 5 bases and J by 3 bases, with 19 bases between the two germline ends. For the CDR3, the DNA is TGTGCCAGCAGTCAATCCCTCCCGGGGGTCCACACCGGGGAGCTGTTTTTT. The encoded protein is CASSQSLPGVHTGELFF.